The T cell receptor beta chain under discussion was sequenced for a study of technical replicates of blood from several donors. CDR3 length: 15 residues. The V and J ends lost 6 bases and 2 bases, in that order; junction bases with no gene match: 9. Germline values: CDR1 MNHEY, CDR2 SVGAGI. Assay: immunoSEQ multiplex PCR; the TCRdb copy retains only in-frame clones and omits some. The sample carries 60,000 to 80,000 clones, roughly 92% recorded once. This clone appeared a single time. Sequencing was performed on T cells isolated from PBMCs. This clonotype was obtained from a human donor in good health. This chain joins TRBV6-5 and TRBJ2-5, with 7 bases lining up with TRBD1. CDR3 nucleotide sequence: TGTGCCAGCAGCCAATCAGGGGGAATTCAAGAGACCCAGTACTTC. This gives the protein CASSQSGGIQETQYF.